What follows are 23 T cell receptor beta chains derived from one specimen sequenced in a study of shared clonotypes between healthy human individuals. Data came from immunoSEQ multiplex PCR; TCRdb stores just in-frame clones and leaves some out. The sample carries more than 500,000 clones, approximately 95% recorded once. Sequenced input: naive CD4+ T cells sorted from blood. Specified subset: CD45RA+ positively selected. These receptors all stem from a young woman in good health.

CDR3 DNA sequence: TGCGCCAGCAGCCAAGTTTACCGGGGGGGCGGCACTGAAGCTTTCTTT. This sequence encodes CASSQVYRGGGTEAFF. This sequence joins TRBV4-1 and TRBJ1-1; D is perhaps TRBD1 (6 bases). Trimming removed 1 base from V and 4 bases from J, with 16 bases in between. This CDR3 has 16 residues. From germline, CDR1 is MGHRA and CDR2 YSYEKL.

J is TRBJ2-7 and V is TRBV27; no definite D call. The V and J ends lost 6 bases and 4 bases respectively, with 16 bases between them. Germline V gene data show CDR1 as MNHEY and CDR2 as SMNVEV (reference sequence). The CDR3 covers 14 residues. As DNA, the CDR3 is TGTGCCAGCAGCCTCTTGCGGACCCCTTACGAGCAGTACTTC. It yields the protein CASSLLRTPYEQYF.

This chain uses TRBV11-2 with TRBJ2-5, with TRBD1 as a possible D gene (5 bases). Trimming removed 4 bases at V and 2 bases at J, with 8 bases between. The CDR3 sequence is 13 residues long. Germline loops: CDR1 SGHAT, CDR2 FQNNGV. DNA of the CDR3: TGTGCCAGCAGCTCCAGGGATCAAGAGACCCAGTACTTC. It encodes CASSSRDQETQYF.

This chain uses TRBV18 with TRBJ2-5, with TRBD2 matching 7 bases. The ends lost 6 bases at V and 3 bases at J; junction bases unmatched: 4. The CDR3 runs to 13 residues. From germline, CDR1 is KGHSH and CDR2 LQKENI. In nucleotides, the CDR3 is TGTGCCAGCTCCACCCTAGCGGAAGAGACCCAGTACTTC. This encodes CASSTLAEETQYF.

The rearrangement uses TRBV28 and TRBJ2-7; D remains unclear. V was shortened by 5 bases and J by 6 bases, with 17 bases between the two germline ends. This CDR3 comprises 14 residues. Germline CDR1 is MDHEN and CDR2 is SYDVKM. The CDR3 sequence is CASSPYWEFSEQYF. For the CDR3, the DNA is TGTGCCAGCAGTCCGTACTGGGAATTTTCCGAGCAGTACTTC.

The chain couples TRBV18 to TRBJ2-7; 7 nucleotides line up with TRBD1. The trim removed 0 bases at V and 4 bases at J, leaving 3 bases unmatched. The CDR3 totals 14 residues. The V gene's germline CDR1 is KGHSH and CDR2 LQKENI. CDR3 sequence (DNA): TGTGCCAGCTCACCACCGGGACAGCATTACGAGCAGTACTTC. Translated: CASSPPGQHYEQYF.

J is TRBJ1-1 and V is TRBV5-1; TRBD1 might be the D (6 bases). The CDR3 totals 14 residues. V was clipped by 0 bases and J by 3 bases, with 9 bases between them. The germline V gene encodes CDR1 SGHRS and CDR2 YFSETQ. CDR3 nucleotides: TGCGCCAGCAGCTTGGTAGGACAGTACACTGAAGCTTTCTTT. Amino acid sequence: CASSLVGQYTEAFF.

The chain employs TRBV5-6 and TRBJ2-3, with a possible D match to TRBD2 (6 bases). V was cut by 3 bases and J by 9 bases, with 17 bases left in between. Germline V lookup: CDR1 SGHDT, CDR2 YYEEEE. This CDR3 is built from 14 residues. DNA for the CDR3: TGTGCCAGCAGCTCTCGGGAGCTCTTCGGGACGCAGTATTTT. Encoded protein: CASSSRELFGTQYF.

CDR3 DNA sequence: TGCAGCGCCAGGAACACAGATACGCAGTATTTT. It encodes CSARNTDTQYF. V gene TRBV29-1 combines with J gene TRBJ2-3; D is undetermined. Trimming pared 7 bases from V and 2 bases from J, leaving 7 bases between. CDR3 length equals 11 residues. Germline CDR1 and CDR2: SQVTM and ANQGSEA.

This chain's CDR3 is CASSYGGPTNTEAFF. As DNA, the CDR3 is TGTGCCAGCAGTTATGGGGGGCCCACGAACACTGAAGCTTTCTTT. This chain connects TRBV28 to TRBJ1-1, with a tentative D call TRBD1 (6 bases). Per germline, CDR1 MDHEN and CDR2 SYDVKM. This CDR3 has 15 amino acids. V lost 4 bases and J 1 base, leaving 13 bases between the germline ends. The full variable domain, in which reference TRBV28 and TRBJ1-1 provide the parts outside the CDR3, is DVKVTQSSRYLVKRTGEKVFLECVQDMDHENMFWYRQDPGLGLRLIYFSYDVKMKEKGDIPEGYSVSREKKERFSLILESASTNQTSMYLCASSYGGPTNTEAFFGQGTRLTVV.

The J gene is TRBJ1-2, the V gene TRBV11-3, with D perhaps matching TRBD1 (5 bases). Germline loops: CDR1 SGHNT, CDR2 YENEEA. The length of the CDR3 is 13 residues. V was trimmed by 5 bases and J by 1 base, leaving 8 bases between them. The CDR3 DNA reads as TGTGCCAGCAGCAATGACAGTAACTATGGCTACACCTTC. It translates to CASSNDSNYGYTF. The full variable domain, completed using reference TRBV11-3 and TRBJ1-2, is EAGVVQSPRYKIIEKKQPVAFWCNPISGHNTLYWYLQNLGQGPELLIRYENEEAVDDSQLPKDRFSAERLKGVDSTLKIQPAELGDSAVYLCASSNDSNYGYTFGSGTRLTVV.

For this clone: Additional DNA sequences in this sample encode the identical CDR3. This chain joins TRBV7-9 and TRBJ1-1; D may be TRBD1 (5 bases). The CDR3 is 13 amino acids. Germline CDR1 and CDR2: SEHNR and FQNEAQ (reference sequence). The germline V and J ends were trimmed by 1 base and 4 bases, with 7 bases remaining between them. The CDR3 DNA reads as TGTGCCAGCAGCTTAGGGGGCAGCACTGAAGCTTTCTTT. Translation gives CASSLGGSTEAFF.

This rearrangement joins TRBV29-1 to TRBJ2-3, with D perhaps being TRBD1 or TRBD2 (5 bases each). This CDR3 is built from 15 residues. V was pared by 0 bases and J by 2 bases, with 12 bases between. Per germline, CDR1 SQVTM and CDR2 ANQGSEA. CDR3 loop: CSVEDPEGYTDTQYF. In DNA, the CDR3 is TGCAGCGTTGAAGATCCAGAGGGGTACACAGATACGCAGTATTTT.

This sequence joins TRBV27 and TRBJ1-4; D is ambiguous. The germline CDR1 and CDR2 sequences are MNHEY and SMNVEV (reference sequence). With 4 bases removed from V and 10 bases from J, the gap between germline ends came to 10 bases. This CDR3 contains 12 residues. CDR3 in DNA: TGTGCCAGCAGTTCAGAAACTGGAAAACTGTTTTTT. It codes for CASSSETGKLFF.

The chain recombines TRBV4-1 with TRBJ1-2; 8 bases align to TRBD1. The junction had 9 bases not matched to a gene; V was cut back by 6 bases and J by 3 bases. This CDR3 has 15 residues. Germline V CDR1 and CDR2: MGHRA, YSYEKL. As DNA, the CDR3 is TGCGCCAGCAGGCGGATGGCAGGGGGCGACTATGGCTACACCTTC. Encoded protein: CASRRMAGGDYGYTF.

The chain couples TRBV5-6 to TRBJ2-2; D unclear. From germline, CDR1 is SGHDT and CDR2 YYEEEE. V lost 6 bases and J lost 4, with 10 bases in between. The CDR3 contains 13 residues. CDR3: CASTDTFTGELFF. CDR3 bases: TGTGCCAGCACAGACACATTCACCGGGGAGCTGTTTTTT.

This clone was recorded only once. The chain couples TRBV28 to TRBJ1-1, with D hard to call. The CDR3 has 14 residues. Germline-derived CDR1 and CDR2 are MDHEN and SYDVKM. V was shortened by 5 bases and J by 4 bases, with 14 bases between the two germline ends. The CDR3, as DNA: TGTGCCAGCAGTCCCCGACGGGGTTCCACTGAAGCTTTCTTT. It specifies CASSPRRGSTEAFF.

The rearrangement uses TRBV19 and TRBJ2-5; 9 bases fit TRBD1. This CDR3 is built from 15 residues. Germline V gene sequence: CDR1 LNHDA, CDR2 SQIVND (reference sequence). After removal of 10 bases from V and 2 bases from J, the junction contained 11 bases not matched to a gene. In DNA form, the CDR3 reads TGTGCCACCAAAGAAGGGACAGGGTTTCAAGAGACCCAGTACTTC. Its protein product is CATKEGTGFQETQYF.

The DNA of the CDR3 is TGTGCCAGCAGCACAAGGACTAGCGGGAGACTGTATTTT. It specifies CASSTRTSGRLYF. V and J are TRBV7-3 and TRBJ2-3; 13 nucleotides line up with TRBD2. J gave up 14 bases and V 5 bases, and 7 bases lay outside the gene matches. The CDR3 loop spans 13 amino acids. Germline CDR1 and CDR2: SGHTA and FQGTGA.

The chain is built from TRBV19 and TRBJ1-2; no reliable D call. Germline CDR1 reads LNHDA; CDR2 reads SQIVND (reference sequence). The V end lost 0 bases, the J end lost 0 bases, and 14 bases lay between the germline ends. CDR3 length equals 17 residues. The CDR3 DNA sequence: TGTGCCAGTAGTATAGAGGGTCTTCCCGGAGCTAACTATGGCTACACCTTC. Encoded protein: CASSIEGLPGANYGYTF.

The CDR3 loop is CASSLVGTSGSHWEQYF. In nucleotides, the CDR3 is TGTGCCAGCAGCTTAGTAGGGACTAGCGGAAGCCACTGGGAGCAGTACTTC. This chain joins TRBV5-6 and TRBJ2-7; 11 bases agree with TRBD2. CDR3 length equals 17 residues. CDR1 and CDR2 from the germline V gene are SGHDT and YYEEEE. The ends lost 2 bases at V and 7 bases at J; junction bases unmatched: 14.

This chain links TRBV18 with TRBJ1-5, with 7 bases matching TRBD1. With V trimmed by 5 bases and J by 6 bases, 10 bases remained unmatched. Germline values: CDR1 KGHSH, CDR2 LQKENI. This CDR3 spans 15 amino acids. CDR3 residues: CASSEGAGDSQPQHF. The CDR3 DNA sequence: TGTGCCAGCTCAGAGGGGGCAGGGGATTCTCAGCCCCAGCATTTT.

The chain's CDR3 is CASSQEAEDGYEQYF. CDR3 nucleotides: TGCGCCAGCAGCCAAGAAGCCGAGGACGGGTACGAGCAGTACTTC. This chain connects TRBV4-1 to TRBJ2-7, with no clear D. The CDR3 extends over 15 amino acids. In germline, CDR1 is MGHRA, CDR2 YSYEKL. The germline V and J ends were trimmed by 0 bases and 4 bases, with 13 bases remaining between them.